The rows below give T cell receptor beta chains drawn from one sample of a study of blood T cell repertoires in COVID-19. The repertoire was sequenced with immunoSEQ multiplex PCR; TCRdb's copy has only in-frame clones and lacks some. This sample yields hundreds of thousands of clones, of which 70% to 85% are seen a single time; more than 7% belongs to the top ten. Sequences were obtained from peripheral blood. These receptors were collected from a man older than 75 with acute or convalescent COVID-19. Both conserved end residues are part of each CDR3. A D gene is named only where the DNA matches it firmly. Only part of the rows carry a size: once, few, many, or a class if the clone is expanded.

j_gene: TRBJ2-1; abundance: few; v_gene: TRBV7-3; d_gene: TRBD2; CDR3nt: TGTGCCAGCAGCCCTACTAGCGTAGAGAAAGGACATGAGCAGTTCTTC; CDR3aa: CASSPTSVEKGHEQFF
j_gene: TRBJ2-7; abundance: NA; v_gene: TRBV18; d_gene: NA; CDR3nt: TGTGCCAGCTCACTCTTTTCACAGGGTTTCTACGAGCAGTACTTC; CDR3aa: CASSLFSQGFYEQYF
j_gene: TRBJ2-7; abundance: NA; v_gene: TRBV3-1/TRBV3-2; d_gene: NA; CDR3nt: TGTGCCAGCAGCCAAGTGGGAGGTGGTGAGCAGTACTTC; CDR3aa: CASSQVGGGEQYF
j_gene: TRBJ1-1; abundance: NA; v_gene: TRBV18; d_gene: NA; CDR3nt: TGTGCCAGCTCACCGCTGGACAGCCAGAACACTGAAGCTTTCTTT; CDR3aa: CASSPLDSQNTEAFF
j_gene: TRBJ2-7; abundance: NA; v_gene: TRBV28; d_gene: NA; CDR3nt: TGTGCCAGCACCTTGGGCTATTTCTACGAGCAGTACTTC; CDR3aa: CASTLGYFYEQYF
j_gene: TRBJ2-3; abundance: once; v_gene: TRBV24-1; d_gene: NA; CDR3nt: TGTGCCACCAGTGATCCCCGGGGTACAGATACGCAGTATTTT; CDR3aa: CATSDPRGTDTQYF
j_gene: TRBJ1-2; abundance: NA; v_gene: TRBV6-5; d_gene: NA; CDR3nt: TGTGCCAGCAGCCTGGGGAGGTATGGCTACACCTTC; CDR3aa: CASSLGRYGYTF
j_gene: TRBJ1-5; abundance: NA; v_gene: TRBV6-6; d_gene: NA; CDR3nt: TGTGCCAGCATCTCCCAGGGCGGCAGCAATCAGCCCCAGCATTTT; CDR3aa: CASISQGGSNQPQHF
j_gene: TRBJ1-4; abundance: few; v_gene: TRBV3-1/TRBV3-2; d_gene: TRBD1; CDR3nt: TGTGCCAGCAGCCAAGATCTCGCAGGGAAGGGGGCTATAGGTGAAAAACTGTTTTTT; CDR3aa: CASSQDLAGKGAIGEKLFF
j_gene: TRBJ1-6; abundance: NA; v_gene: TRBV12-3/TRBV12-4; d_gene: TRBD1; CDR3nt: TGTGCCAGCCGGGACAGGGTATCACCCCTCCACTTT; CDR3aa: CASRDRVSPLHF
j_gene: TRBJ1-2; abundance: NA; v_gene: TRBV6-5; d_gene: NA; CDR3nt: TGTGCCAGCCATCTGGGGGGGGACTATGGCTACACCTTC; CDR3aa: CASHLGGDYGYTF
j_gene: TRBJ1-4; abundance: NA; v_gene: TRBV5-8; d_gene: NA; CDR3nt: TGTGCCAGCAGCTTGGCCGGGACTTCGGGAGAAAAACTGTTTTTT; CDR3aa: CASSLAGTSGEKLFF
j_gene: TRBJ1-3; abundance: NA; v_gene: TRBV9; d_gene: TRBD1; CDR3nt: TGTGCCAGCAGCCTCGGGACAGGGCCCGGAAACACCATATATTTT; CDR3aa: CASSLGTGPGNTIYF
j_gene: TRBJ2-2; abundance: NA; v_gene: TRBV5-1; d_gene: TRBD1; CDR3nt: TGCGCCAGCAGGCCGGGACAGACCACCGGGGAGCTGTTTTTT; CDR3aa: CASRPGQTTGELFF
j_gene: TRBJ1-5; abundance: NA; v_gene: TRBV13; d_gene: NA; CDR3nt: TGTGCCAGCAGCTCCGACAGATATCAGCCCCAGCATTTT; CDR3aa: CASSSDRYQPQHF
j_gene: TRBJ2-1; abundance: NA; v_gene: TRBV10-1; d_gene: TRBD1; CDR3nt: TGCGCCAGCAGTGAGTCGGGGACAGGGCTCAATGAGCAGTTCTTC; CDR3aa: CASSESGTGLNEQFF
j_gene: TRBJ2-1; abundance: few; v_gene: TRBV3-1/TRBV3-2; d_gene: NA; CDR3nt: TGTGCCAGCAGCCGAGGGGGATTCTACAATGAGCAGTTCTTC; CDR3aa: CASSRGGFYNEQFF
j_gene: TRBJ1-5; abundance: NA; v_gene: TRBV10-3; d_gene: NA; CDR3nt: TGTGCCATCAGTGGGTCAGGGAGGAGCAATCAGCCCCAGCATTTT; CDR3aa: CAISGSGRSNQPQHF
j_gene: TRBJ2-5; abundance: NA; v_gene: TRBV6-2/TRBV6-3; d_gene: NA; CDR3nt: TGTGCCAGCAGTTACTCCGCAGGGCTCCAAGAGACCCAGTACTTC; CDR3aa: CASSYSAGLQETQYF
j_gene: TRBJ2-3; abundance: NA; v_gene: TRBV9; d_gene: TRBD2; CDR3nt: TGTGCCAGCAGCGTTAGTCTCCCCGGGGGGGCCACAGATACGCAGTATTTT; CDR3aa: CASSVSLPGGATDTQYF
j_gene: TRBJ1-1; abundance: few; v_gene: TRBV6-2/TRBV6-3; d_gene: TRBD1; CDR3nt: TGTGCCAGCAGTATCTTGGGACAGGGGGCCCCCCCTGAAGCTTTCTTT; CDR3aa: CASSILGQGAPPEAFF
j_gene: TRBJ2-7; abundance: few; v_gene: TRBV2; d_gene: TRBD2; CDR3nt: TGTGCCAGCAGGGCGCGGGAGAGGGCCCTCTCCTACGAGCAGTACTTC; CDR3aa: CASRARERALSYEQYF
j_gene: TRBJ1-4; abundance: NA; v_gene: TRBV10-2; d_gene: NA; CDR3nt: TGCGCCAGCAAGGACAGAGGGGGTAATGAAAAACTGTTTTTT; CDR3aa: CASKDRGGNEKLFF
j_gene: TRBJ2-1; abundance: NA; v_gene: TRBV24-1; d_gene: TRBD1; CDR3nt: TGTGCCACCAGTGATTTGGCACAGGGGGTTGGTGAGCAGTTCTTC; CDR3aa: CATSDLAQGVGEQFF
j_gene: TRBJ2-7; abundance: NA; v_gene: TRBV7-6; d_gene: TRBD2; CDR3nt: TGTGCCAGCAGCTTAGGAGGGACTACCTACGAGCAGTACTTC; CDR3aa: CASSLGGTTYEQYF
j_gene: TRBJ2-6; abundance: NA; v_gene: TRBV28; d_gene: NA; CDR3nt: TGTGCCAGCAGACCAGACAGCTCTGGGGCCAACGTCCTGACTTTC; CDR3aa: CASRPDSSGANVLTF
j_gene: TRBJ1-6; abundance: NA; v_gene: TRBV2; d_gene: NA; CDR3nt: TGTGCCAGCAGACATACAGGATTCAATTCACCCCTCCACTTT; CDR3aa: CASRHTGFNSPLHF
j_gene: TRBJ2-3; abundance: NA; v_gene: TRBV19; d_gene: TRBD2; CDR3nt: TGTGCCAGTAGTCGGCGGGGGTTCTTCACAGATACGCAGTATTTT; CDR3aa: CASSRRGFFTDTQYF
j_gene: TRBJ2-7; abundance: NA; v_gene: TRBV9; d_gene: TRBD2; CDR3nt: TGTGCCAGCAGCCCCCGGCTAGCGGTTGCCTACGAGCAGTACTTC; CDR3aa: CASSPRLAVAYEQYF
j_gene: TRBJ1-5; abundance: many; v_gene: TRBV7-6; d_gene: TRBD1; CDR3nt: TGTGCCAGCAGCGCCCAGGGGGCGCGGACAAACCAGCCCCAGCATTTT; CDR3aa: CASSAQGARTNQPQHF
j_gene: TRBJ2-1; abundance: once; v_gene: TRBV6-5; d_gene: NA; CDR3nt: TGTGCCAGCAGTTACTCCTTCGCTCAGGTCGATGAGCAGTTCTTC; CDR3aa: CASSYSFAQVDEQFF
j_gene: TRBJ2-5; abundance: NA; v_gene: TRBV20-1; d_gene: NA; CDR3nt: TGCAGTGTTCGTCGGGAGACCCAGTACTTC; CDR3aa: CSVRRETQYF
j_gene: TRBJ2-5; abundance: NA; v_gene: TRBV9; d_gene: NA; CDR3nt: TGTGCCAGCAGCGTCCGCCCCAGTGGAGGTGGAGAGACCCAGTACTTC; CDR3aa: CASSVRPSGGGETQYF
j_gene: TRBJ2-7; abundance: NA; v_gene: TRBV5-4; d_gene: TRBD2; CDR3nt: TGTGCCAGCAGCTTGGCTAGCGGCCGGATCCCCTACGAGCAGTACTTC; CDR3aa: CASSLASGRIPYEQYF
j_gene: TRBJ2-4; abundance: NA; v_gene: TRBV15; d_gene: NA; CDR3nt: TGTGCCACCAGCAGAGATCGGGTGGGGGGACACATTCAGTACTTC; CDR3aa: CATSRDRVGGHIQYF
j_gene: TRBJ2-7; abundance: NA; v_gene: TRBV6-5; d_gene: TRBD1; CDR3nt: TGTGCCACCTCTCCTCAGGGGGCGCTGGGATACGAGCAGTACTTC; CDR3aa: CATSPQGALGYEQYF
j_gene: TRBJ1-1; abundance: NA; v_gene: TRBV6-5; d_gene: TRBD1; CDR3nt: TGTGCCAGCAGTTACTCGGGACAGCGCACTGAAGCTTTCTTT; CDR3aa: CASSYSGQRTEAFF
j_gene: TRBJ1-5; abundance: NA; v_gene: TRBV19; d_gene: NA; CDR3nt: TGTGCCAGTAGTATTGGGGGCTGGCAGCCCCAGCATTTT; CDR3aa: CASSIGGWQPQHF
j_gene: TRBJ2-3; abundance: NA; v_gene: TRBV11-2; d_gene: TRBD1; CDR3nt: TGTGCCAGCAGCCCTAGACAGGGTTGGAGCACAGATACGCAGTATTTT; CDR3aa: CASSPRQGWSTDTQYF
j_gene: TRBJ1-2; abundance: NA; v_gene: TRBV18; d_gene: NA; CDR3nt: TGTGCCAGCTCACCACGTGGGGGGAGTTATGGCTACACCTTC; CDR3aa: CASSPRGGSYGYTF
j_gene: TRBJ1-4; abundance: NA; v_gene: TRBV28; d_gene: TRBD1; CDR3nt: TGTGCCAGCAGAGGGACAGGGCCAACTAATGAAAAACTGTTTTTT; CDR3aa: CASRGTGPTNEKLFF
j_gene: TRBJ1-2; abundance: NA; v_gene: TRBV3-1/TRBV3-2; d_gene: NA; CDR3nt: TGTGCCAGCAGCCAGTCGCGGGCCCATACTGGCTACACCTTC; CDR3aa: CASSQSRAHTGYTF
j_gene: TRBJ2-7; abundance: NA; v_gene: TRBV29-1; d_gene: TRBD2; CDR3nt: TGCAGCGTTGAACTCACTAGCGGGAGGAACTACGAGCAGTACTTC; CDR3aa: CSVELTSGRNYEQYF
j_gene: TRBJ2-5; abundance: many; v_gene: TRBV11-2; d_gene: NA; CDR3nt: TGTGCCAGCAGAACCACAGGGTCTCGGTGGGAGACCCAGTACTTC; CDR3aa: CASRTTGSRWETQYF
j_gene: TRBJ1-1; abundance: NA; v_gene: TRBV18; d_gene: NA; CDR3nt: TGTGCCAGCTCACCACCGAAAGTCCAACGGACTGAAGCTTTCTTT; CDR3aa: CASSPPKVQRTEAFF
j_gene: TRBJ2-6; abundance: NA; v_gene: TRBV7-2; d_gene: TRBD1; CDR3nt: TGTGCCAGCAGCCCGAAGTGGACAGGGCCCTACTCTGGGGCCAACGTCCTGACTTTC; CDR3aa: CASSPKWTGPYSGANVLTF
j_gene: TRBJ2-7; abundance: NA; v_gene: TRBV10-3; d_gene: TRBD2; CDR3nt: TGTGTCGTCAGGAGCGGGGGGCCCCCCTACGAGCAGTACTTC; CDR3aa: CVVRSGGPPYEQYF
j_gene: TRBJ2-3; abundance: NA; v_gene: TRBV7-8; d_gene: NA; CDR3nt: TGTGCCAGCAGCTTAGTCCGCGTCGGAGGTGCAGATACGCAGTATTTT; CDR3aa: CASSLVRVGGADTQYF
j_gene: TRBJ1-4; abundance: NA; v_gene: TRBV27; d_gene: NA; CDR3nt: TGTGCCAGCAGTGCCAGGGGAGTGAATGAAAAACTGTTTTTT; CDR3aa: CASSARGVNEKLFF
j_gene: TRBJ1-2; abundance: NA; v_gene: TRBV6-6; d_gene: NA; CDR3nt: TGTGCCAGCAGTTCCCGGGAGTTTGGGGCCTATGGCTACACCTTC; CDR3aa: CASSSREFGAYGYTF
j_gene: TRBJ1-2; abundance: NA; v_gene: TRBV6-5; d_gene: NA; CDR3nt: TGTGCCAGCAGTATTCAACAGGATTCCGGCTACACCTTC; CDR3aa: CASSIQQDSGYTF
j_gene: TRBJ1-5; abundance: NA; v_gene: TRBV28; d_gene: NA; CDR3nt: TGTGCCAGCAGCGTCTATAGCAATCAGCCCCAGCATTTT; CDR3aa: CASSVYSNQPQHF
j_gene: TRBJ2-7; abundance: NA; v_gene: TRBV10-3; d_gene: TRBD1; CDR3nt: TGTGCCATCTCCGGGACAGCGGACTACGAGCAGTACTTC; CDR3aa: CAISGTADYEQYF